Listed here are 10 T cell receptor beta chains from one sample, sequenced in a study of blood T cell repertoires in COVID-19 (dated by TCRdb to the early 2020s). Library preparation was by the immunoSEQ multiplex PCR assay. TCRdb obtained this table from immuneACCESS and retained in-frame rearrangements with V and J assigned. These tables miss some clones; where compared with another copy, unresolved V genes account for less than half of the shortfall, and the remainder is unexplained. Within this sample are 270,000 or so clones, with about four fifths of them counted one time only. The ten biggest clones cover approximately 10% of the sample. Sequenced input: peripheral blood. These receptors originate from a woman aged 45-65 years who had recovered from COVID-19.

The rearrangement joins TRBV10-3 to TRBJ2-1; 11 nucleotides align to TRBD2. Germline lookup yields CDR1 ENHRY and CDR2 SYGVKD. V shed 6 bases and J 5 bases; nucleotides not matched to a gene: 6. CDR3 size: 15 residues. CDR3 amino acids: CAIRSTSGGNNEQFF. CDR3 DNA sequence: TGTGCCATCAGGAGCACTAGCGGGGGTAACAATGAGCAGTTCTTC.

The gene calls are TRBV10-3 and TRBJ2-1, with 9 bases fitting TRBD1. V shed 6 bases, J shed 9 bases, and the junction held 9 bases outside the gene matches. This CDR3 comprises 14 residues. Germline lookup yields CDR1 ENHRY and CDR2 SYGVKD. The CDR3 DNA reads TGTGCCATCAGAAATACCGGGACAGGGACTGAGCAGTTCTTC. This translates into CAIRNTGTGTEQFF.

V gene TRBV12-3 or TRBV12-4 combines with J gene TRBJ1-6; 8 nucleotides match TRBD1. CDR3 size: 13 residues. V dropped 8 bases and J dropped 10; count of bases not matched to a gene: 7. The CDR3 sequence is CASGQGFRSPLHF. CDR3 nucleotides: TGTGCCAGCGGACAGGGCTTTCGCTCACCCCTCCACTTT.

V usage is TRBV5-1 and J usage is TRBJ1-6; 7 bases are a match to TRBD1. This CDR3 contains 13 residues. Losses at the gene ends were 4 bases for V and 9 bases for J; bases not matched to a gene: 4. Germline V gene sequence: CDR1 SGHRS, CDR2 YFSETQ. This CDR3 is CASSKDRISPLHF. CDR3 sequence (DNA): TGCGCCAGCAGCAAGGACAGGATTTCACCCCTCCACTTT.

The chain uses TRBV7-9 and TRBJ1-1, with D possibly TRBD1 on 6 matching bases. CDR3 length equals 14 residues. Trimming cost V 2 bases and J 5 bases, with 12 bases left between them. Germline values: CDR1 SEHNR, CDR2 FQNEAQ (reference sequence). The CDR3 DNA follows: TGTGCCAGCAGCTTAAGGGGGTCGGGAACTGAAGCTTTCTTT. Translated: CASSLRGSGTEAFF.

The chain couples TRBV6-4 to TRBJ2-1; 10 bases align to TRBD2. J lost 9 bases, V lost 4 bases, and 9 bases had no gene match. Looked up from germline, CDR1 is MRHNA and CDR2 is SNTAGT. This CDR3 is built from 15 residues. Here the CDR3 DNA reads TGTGCCAGCAGTGCGGCTAGCGGGAGTTTGGGTGAGCAGTTCTTC. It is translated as CASSAASGSLGEQFF.

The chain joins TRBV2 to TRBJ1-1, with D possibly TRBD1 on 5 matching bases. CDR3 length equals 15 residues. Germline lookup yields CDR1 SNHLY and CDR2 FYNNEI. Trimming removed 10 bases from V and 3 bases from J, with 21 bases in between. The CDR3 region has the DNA TGTGCCACCACCATCCGGGGGGGTGGGGACACTGAAGCTTTCTTT. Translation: CATTIRGGGDTEAFF. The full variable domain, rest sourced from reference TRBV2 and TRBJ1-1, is EPEVTQTPSHQVTQMGQEVILRCVPISNHLYFYWYRQILGQKVEFLVSFYNNEISEKSEIFDDQFSVERPDGSNFTLKIRSTKLEDSAMYFCATTIRGGGDTEAFFGQGTRLTVV.

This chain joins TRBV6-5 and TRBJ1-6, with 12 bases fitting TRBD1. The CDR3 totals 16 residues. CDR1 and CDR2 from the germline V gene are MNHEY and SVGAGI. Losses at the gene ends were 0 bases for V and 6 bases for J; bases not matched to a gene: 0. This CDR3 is CASSYSGQGANSPLHF. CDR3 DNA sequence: TGTGCCAGCAGTTACTCGGGACAGGGGGCTAATTCACCCCTCCACTTT.

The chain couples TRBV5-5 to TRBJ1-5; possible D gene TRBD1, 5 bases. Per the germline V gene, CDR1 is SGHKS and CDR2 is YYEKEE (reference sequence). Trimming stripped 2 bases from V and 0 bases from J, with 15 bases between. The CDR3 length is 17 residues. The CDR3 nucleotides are TGTGCCAGCAGCTTCGTCCCAGACAGCCATAGCAATCAGCCCCAGCATTTT. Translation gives CASSFVPDSHSNQPQHF. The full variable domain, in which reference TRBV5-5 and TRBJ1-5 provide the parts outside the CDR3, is DAGVTQSPTHLIKTRGQQVTLRCSPISGHKSVSWYQQVLGQGPQFIFQYYEKEERGRGNFPDRFSARQFPNYSSELNVNALLLGDSALYLCASSFVPDSHSNQPQHFGDGTRLSIL.

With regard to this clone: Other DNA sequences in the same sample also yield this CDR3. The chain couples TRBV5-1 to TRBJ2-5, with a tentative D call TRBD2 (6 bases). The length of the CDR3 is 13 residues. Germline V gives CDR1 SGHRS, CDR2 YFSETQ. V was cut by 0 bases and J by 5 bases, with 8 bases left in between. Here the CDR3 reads CASSLGGGETQYF. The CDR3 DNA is TGCGCCAGCAGCTTGGGGGGAGGCGAGACCCAGTACTTC.